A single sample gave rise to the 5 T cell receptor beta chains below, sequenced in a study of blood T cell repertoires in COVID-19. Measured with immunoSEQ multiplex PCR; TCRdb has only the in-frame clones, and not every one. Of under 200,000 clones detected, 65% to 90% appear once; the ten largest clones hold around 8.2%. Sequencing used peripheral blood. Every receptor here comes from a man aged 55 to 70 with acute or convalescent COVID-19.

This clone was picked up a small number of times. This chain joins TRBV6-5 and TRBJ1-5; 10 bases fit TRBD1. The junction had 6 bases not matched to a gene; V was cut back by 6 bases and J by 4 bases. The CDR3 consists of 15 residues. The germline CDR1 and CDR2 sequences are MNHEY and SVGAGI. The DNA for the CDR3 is TGTGCCAGCAGGTCCGGGACAGGGGCTAATCAGCCCCAGCATTTT. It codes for CASRSGTGANQPQHF.

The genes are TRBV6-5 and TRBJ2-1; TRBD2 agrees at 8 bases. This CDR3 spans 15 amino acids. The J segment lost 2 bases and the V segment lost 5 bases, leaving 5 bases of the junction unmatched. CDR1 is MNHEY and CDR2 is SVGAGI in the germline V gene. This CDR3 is CASSLGGRPYNEQFF. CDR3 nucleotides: TGTGCCAGCAGTCTGGGCGGGAGGCCCTACAATGAGCAGTTCTTC.

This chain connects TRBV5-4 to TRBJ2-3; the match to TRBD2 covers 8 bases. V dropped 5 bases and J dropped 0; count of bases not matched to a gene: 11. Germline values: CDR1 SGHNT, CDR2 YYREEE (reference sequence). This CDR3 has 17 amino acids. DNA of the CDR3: TGTGCCAGCAGTCCCCGGGGTAGCGGGACTAGCACAGATACGCAGTATTTT. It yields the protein CASSPRGSGTSTDTQYF.

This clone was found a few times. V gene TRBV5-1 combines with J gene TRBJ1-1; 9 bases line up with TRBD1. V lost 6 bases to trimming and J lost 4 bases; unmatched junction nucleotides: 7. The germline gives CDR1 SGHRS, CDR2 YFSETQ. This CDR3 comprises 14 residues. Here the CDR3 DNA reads TGCGCCAGCAATACCGGGACAGGGAGCACTGAAGCTTTCTTT. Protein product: CASNTGTGSTEAFF.

CDR3 DNA sequence: TGTGCCACCCGGGAAAACACTGAAGCTTTCTTT. Protein sequence: CATRENTEAFF. This rearrangement joins TRBV6-5 to TRBJ1-1; D unclear. Trimming removed 10 bases from V and 2 bases from J, with 8 bases in between. Germline loops: CDR1 MNHEY, CDR2 SVGAGI. The CDR3 sequence is 11 residues long.